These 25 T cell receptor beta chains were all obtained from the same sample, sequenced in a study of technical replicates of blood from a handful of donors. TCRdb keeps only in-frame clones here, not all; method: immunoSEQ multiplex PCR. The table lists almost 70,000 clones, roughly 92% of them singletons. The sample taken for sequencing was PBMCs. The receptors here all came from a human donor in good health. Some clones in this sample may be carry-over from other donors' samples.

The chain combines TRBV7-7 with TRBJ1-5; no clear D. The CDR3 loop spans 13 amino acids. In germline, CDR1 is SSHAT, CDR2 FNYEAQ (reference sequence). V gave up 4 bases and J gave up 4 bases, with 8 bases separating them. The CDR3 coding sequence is TGTGCCAGCAGCTCAAGCCATAATCAGCCCCAGCATTTT. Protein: CASSSSHNQPQHF.

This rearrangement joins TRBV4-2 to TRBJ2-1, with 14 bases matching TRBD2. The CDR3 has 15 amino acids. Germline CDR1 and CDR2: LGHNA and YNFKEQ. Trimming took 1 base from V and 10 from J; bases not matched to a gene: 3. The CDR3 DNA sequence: TGTGCCAGCAGCCAAGCACGGACTAGCGGGAGGGAGCAGTTCTTC. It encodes CASSQARTSGREQFF.

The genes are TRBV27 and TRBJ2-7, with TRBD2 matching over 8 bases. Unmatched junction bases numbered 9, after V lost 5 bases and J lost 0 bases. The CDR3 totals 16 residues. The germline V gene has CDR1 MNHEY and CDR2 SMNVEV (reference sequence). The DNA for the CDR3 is TGTGCCAGCAGTCCTACTCCGGGACTAGTCTCCTACGAGCAGTACTTC. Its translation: CASSPTPGLVSYEQYF.

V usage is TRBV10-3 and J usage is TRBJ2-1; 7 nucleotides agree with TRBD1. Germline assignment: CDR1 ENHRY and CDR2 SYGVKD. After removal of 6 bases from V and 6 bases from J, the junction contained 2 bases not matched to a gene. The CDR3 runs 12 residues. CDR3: CAIRGTANEQFF. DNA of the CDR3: TGTGCCATCAGAGGGACAGCCAATGAGCAGTTCTTC.

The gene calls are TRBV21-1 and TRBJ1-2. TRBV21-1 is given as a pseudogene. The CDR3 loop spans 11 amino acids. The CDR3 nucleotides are TGTGCCAGCAACGGTGTTCGAGGCTACACCTTC. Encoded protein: CASNGVRGYTF.

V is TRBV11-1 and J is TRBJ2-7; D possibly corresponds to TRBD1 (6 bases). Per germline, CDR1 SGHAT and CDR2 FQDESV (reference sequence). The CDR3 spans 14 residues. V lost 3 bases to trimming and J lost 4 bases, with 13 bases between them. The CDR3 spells CASSFRQATYEQYF. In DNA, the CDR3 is TGTGCCAGCAGCTTCCGACAGGCTACATACGAGCAGTACTTC.

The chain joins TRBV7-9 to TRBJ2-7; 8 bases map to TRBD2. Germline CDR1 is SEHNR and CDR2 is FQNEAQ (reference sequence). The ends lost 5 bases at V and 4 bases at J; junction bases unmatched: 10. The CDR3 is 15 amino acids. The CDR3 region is CASSHAAGAGYEQYF. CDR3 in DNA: TGTGCCAGCAGCCATGCAGCGGGAGCAGGGTACGAGCAGTACTTC.

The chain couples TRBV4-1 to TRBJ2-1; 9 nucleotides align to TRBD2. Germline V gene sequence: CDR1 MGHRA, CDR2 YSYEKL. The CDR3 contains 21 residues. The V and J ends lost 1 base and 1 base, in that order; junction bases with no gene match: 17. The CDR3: CASSQVYTGALAGSSYNEQFF. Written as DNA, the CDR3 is TGCGCCAGCAGCCAAGTATATACAGGGGCACTAGCGGGTAGTTCCTACAATGAGCAGTTCTTC.

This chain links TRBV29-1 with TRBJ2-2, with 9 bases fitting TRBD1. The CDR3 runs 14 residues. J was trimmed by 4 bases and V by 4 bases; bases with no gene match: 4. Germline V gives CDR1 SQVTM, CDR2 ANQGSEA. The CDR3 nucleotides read TGCAGCGTTGTCGACAGGGGGATCACCGGGGAGCTGTTTTTT. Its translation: CSVVDRGITGELFF.

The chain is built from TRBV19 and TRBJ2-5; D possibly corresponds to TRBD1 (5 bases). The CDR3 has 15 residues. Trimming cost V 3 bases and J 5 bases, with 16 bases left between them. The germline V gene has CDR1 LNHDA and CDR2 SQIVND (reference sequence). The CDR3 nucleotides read TGTGCCAGTAGTATTTTAGGTGGCAGGGTTGAGACCCAGTACTTC. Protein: CASSILGGRVETQYF.

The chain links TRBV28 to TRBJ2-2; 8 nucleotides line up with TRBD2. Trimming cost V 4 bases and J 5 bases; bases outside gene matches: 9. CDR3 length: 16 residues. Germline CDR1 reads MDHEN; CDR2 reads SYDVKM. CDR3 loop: CASSYQRPGGTGELFF. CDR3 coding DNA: TGTGCCAGCAGTTATCAGAGACCGGGGGGGACCGGGGAGCTGTTTTTT.

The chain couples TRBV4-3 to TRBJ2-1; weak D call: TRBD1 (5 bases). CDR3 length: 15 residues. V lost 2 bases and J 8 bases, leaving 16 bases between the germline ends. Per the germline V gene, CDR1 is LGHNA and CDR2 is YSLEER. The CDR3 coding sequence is TGCGCCAGCAGCCAACTAGGACAAGGGCGACATGAGCAGTTCTTC. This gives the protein CASSQLGQGRHEQFF.

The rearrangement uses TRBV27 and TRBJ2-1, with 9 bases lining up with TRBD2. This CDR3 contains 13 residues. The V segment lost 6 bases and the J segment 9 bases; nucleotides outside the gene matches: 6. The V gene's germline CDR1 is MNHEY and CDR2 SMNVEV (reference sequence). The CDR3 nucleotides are TGTGCCAGCAGGAGCGGGAGGATAAGTGAGCAGTTCTTC. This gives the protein CASRSGRISEQFF.

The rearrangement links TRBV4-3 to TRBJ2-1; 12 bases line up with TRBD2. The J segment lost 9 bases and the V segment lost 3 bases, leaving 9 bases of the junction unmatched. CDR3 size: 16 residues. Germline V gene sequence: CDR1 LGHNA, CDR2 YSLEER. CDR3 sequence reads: CASSQARTSGDPEQFF. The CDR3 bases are TGCGCCAGCAGCCAGGCCAGGACTAGCGGGGATCCTGAGCAGTTCTTC.

The chain's CDR3 is CASSLGPSEYEQYF. The DNA for the CDR3 is TGCGCCAGCAGCCTGGGGCCTAGCGAGTACGAGCAGTACTTC. The chain couples TRBV5-1 to TRBJ2-7; D perhaps matches TRBD2 (6 bases). This CDR3 has 14 amino acids. The V end lost 4 bases, the J end lost 4 bases, and 15 bases lay between the germline ends. CDR1 and CDR2 (germline): SGHRS, YFSETQ.

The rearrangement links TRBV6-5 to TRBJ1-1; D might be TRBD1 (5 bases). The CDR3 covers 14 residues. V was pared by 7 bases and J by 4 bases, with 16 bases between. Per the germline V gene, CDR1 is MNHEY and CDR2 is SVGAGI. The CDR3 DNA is TGTGCCAGCACCAACCCGGGCAGGGTCACTGAAGCTTTCTTT. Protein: CASTNPGRVTEAFF.

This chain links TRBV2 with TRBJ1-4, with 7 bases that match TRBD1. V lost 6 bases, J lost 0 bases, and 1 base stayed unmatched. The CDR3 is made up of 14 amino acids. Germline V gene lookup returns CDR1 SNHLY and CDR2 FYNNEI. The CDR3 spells CASRGTATNEKLFF. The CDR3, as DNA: TGTGCCAGCAGGGGGACAGCAACTAATGAAAAACTGTTTTTT.

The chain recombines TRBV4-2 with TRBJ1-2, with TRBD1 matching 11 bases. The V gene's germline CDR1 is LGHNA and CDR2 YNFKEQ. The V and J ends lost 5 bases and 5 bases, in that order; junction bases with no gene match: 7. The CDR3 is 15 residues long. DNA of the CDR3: TGTGCCAGCAGCTCCGGACAGGGGGCCCTATATGGCTACACCTTC. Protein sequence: CASSSGQGALYGYTF.

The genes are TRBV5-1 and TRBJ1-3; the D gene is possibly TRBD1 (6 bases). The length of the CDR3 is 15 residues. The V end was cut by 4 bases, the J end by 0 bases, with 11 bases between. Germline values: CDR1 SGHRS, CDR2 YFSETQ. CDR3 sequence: CASSGGASSGNTIYF. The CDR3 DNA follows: TGCGCCAGCAGCGGGGGGGCGAGCTCTGGAAACACCATATATTTT.

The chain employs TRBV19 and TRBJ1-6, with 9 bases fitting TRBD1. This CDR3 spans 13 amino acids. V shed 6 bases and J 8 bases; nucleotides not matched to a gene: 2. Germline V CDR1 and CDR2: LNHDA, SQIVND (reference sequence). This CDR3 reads CASSTGGDSPLHF. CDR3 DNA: TGTGCCAGTAGCACAGGGGGCGATTCACCCCTCCACTTT.

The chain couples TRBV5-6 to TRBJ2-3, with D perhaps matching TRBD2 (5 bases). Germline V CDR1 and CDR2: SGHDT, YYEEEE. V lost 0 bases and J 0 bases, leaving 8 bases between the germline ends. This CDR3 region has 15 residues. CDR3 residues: CASSLVGLSTDTQYF. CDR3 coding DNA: TGTGCCAGCAGCTTGGTTGGACTCAGCACAGATACGCAGTATTTT.

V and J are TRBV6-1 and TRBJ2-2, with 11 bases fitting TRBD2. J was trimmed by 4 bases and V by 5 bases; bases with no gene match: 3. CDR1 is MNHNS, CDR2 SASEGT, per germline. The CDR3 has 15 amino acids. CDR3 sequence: CASSSGTSGTGELFF. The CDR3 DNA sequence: TGTGCCAGCAGTTCCGGGACTAGCGGCACCGGGGAGCTGTTTTTT.

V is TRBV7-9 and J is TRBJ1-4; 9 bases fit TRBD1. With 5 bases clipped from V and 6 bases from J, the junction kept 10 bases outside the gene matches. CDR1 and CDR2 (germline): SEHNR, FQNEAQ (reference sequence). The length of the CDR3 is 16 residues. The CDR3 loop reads CASSPLPGQGYEKLFF. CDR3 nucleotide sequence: TGTGCCAGCAGCCCCCTCCCGGGACAGGGATATGAAAAACTGTTTTTT.

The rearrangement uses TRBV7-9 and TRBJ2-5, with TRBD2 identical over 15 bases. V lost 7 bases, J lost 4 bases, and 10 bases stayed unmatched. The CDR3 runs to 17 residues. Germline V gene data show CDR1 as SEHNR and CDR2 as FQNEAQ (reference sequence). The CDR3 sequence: CASTQRTSGGAGETQYF. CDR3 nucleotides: TGTGCCAGCACCCAAAGGACTAGCGGGGGGGCAGGAGAGACCCAGTACTTC.

In nucleotides, the CDR3 is TGTGCCAGCAGCTTAGAGAGGGTCTCTGGAAACACCATATATTTT. This sequence encodes CASSLERVSGNTIYF. The chain links TRBV7-6 to TRBJ1-3; D not resolved. V lost 1 base and J lost 0, with 7 bases in between. Germline values: CDR1 SGHVS, CDR2 FNYEAQ. The CDR3 totals 15 residues.